The 9 T cell receptor beta chains listed next were all sequenced from one sample in a study of T cells in Graves' hyperthyroidism and ophthalmopathy. Amplified TCR beta CDR3 regions derived from RNA transcripts. TCR CDR3 regions were first amplified by RT-PCR with HTBI primers. TCRdb passed the multiplex PCR reads through MiXCR, listing each CDR3 protein once. This table has about 600,000 distinct CDR3 sequences, around 15% appearing once. The sequenced sample was blood. The receptors here all came from a woman aged 35 to 49 with Graves' ophthalmopathy.

This clonotype came up many times. V usage is TRBV27 and J usage is TRBJ2-5, with D perhaps TRBD1 (7 bases). The CDR3 extends over 12 amino acids. Trimming took 10 bases from V and 2 from J, leaving 11 bases between them. Germline lookup yields CDR1 MNHEY and CDR2 SMNVEV (reference sequence). DNA of the CDR3: TGTGCCAACCCAGGGGGGCAAGAGACCCAGTACTTC. Its protein product is CANPGGQETQYF.

This chain uses TRBV20-1 with TRBJ2-5; no clear D. Germline lookup yields CDR1 DFQATT and CDR2 SNEGSKA (reference sequence). The CDR3 is 14 amino acids. The V and J ends lost 4 bases and 0 bases respectively, with 12 bases between them. The CDR3 spells CSAKILGYQETQYF. The CDR3 DNA reads TGCAGTGCTAAAATCCTGGGGTACCAAGAGACCCAGTACTTC.

Many counts were recorded for this clonotype. This chain links TRBV6-1 with TRBJ2-2, with 9 positions matching TRBD1. CDR1 is MNHNS, CDR2 SASEGT, per germline. Trimming cost V 7 bases and J 2 bases; bases outside gene matches: 8. This CDR3 has 16 residues. Here the CDR3 DNA reads TGTGCCAGCAAGGGACAGGGTAGGGCTAACACCGGGGAGCTGTTTTTT. Its translation is CASKGQGRANTGELFF.

V and J are TRBV20-1 and TRBJ1-1; maybe TRBD1 (5 bases). Germline assignment: CDR1 DFQATT and CDR2 SNEGSKA (reference sequence). V shed 3 bases and J shed 0 bases, with 14 bases lying between them. The CDR3 contains 15 residues. CDR3 sequence: CSARAQGGLNTEAFF. The CDR3 nucleotides read TGCAGTGCTAGGGCGCAGGGCGGCCTGAACACTGAAGCTTTCTTT.

This clonotype has just a few counts. The chain couples TRBV7-9 to TRBJ1-2, with a tentative D call TRBD1 (6 bases). The length of the CDR3 is 18 residues. CDR1 and CDR2 (germline): SEHNR, FQNEAQ (reference sequence). With 7 bases removed from V and 2 bases from J, the gap between germline ends came to 26 bases. CDR3 region: CASTPGGDTELANYGYTF. The CDR3 bases are TGTGCCAGCACCCCAGGCGGGGACACCGAACTGGCCAACTATGGCTACACCTTC.

There are a few counts of this clonotype. The chain has TRBV29-1 and TRBJ2-1, with 10 bases matching TRBD2. J gave up 4 bases and V 1 base, and 16 bases lay outside the gene matches. The CDR3 length is 19 residues. CDR1 and CDR2 (germline): SQVTM, ANQGSEA. CDR3 nucleotides: TGCAGCGTTGAAGGACCATCTAGCGGGGGTCCCTTGGGTTACAATGAGCAGTTCTTC. Translated, it gives CSVEGPSSGGPLGYNEQFF.

This clonotype was recorded a few times. This chain joins TRBV5-4 and TRBJ2-3; 12 positions agree with TRBD2. The CDR3 is 17 residues long. Germline V CDR1 and CDR2: SGHNT, YYREEE (reference sequence). Unmatched junction bases numbered 6, after V lost 4 bases and J lost 0 bases. Here the CDR3 DNA reads TGTGCCAGCAGCAAGGGACTAGCGGGCACTAGCACAGATACGCAGTATTTT. Amino acids: CASSKGLAGTSTDTQYF. The full variable domain, in which reference TRBV5-4 and TRBJ2-3 provide the parts outside the CDR3, is ETGVTQSPTHLIKTRGQQVTLRCSSQSGHNTVSWYQQALGQGPQFIFQYYREEENGRGNFPPRFSGLQFPNYSSELNVNALELDDSALYLCASSKGLAGTSTDTQYFGPGTRLTVL.

This clonotype was picked up many times. V is TRBV20-1 and J is TRBJ2-1; tentatively, D is TRBD2 (5 bases). V lost 1 base to trimming and J lost 5 bases, with 15 bases between them. This CDR3 has 15 amino acids. CDR1 DFQATT and CDR2 SNEGSKA come from the germline V gene (reference sequence). The CDR3 DNA follows: TGCAGTGCTAGAGTATCAGCGGAGCAAAACAATGAGCAGTTCTTC. Translation: CSARVSAEQNNEQFF.

This clonotype came up many times. The chain recombines TRBV20-1 with TRBJ2-7; 7 bases agree with TRBD2. This CDR3 is 14 amino acids long. V dropped 0 bases and J dropped 2; count of bases not matched to a gene: 4. Germline V gene sequence: CDR1 DFQATT, CDR2 SNEGSKA (reference sequence). CDR3 protein: CSARDSREPYEQYF. As DNA, the CDR3 is TGCAGTGCTAGAGATTCGCGGGAGCCCTACGAGCAGTACTTC.